Each of the 24 T cell receptor beta chains below was sequenced from the same sample in a study of CD8+ T cells in alopecia areata. Extracted RNA was reverse transcribed, and the resulting cDNA served as sequencing template. Clones were read by immunoSEQ multiplex PCR, and TCRdb kept only the in-frame ones, dropping some. This table holds about 190,000 clones, around three fifths found once. As to treatment: oral pan-JAK inhibitor, 5-10 mg twice daily. The sample in question was CD8+ T cells sorted from blood, obtained at week 24, from a patient treated with tofacitinib. The receptors come from a human donor with alopecia areata.

The V call is TRBV4-1, the J call TRBJ1-1; no definite D call. V lost 1 base and J 1 base, leaving 10 bases between the germline ends. The CDR3 sequence is 15 residues long. Germline CDR1 MGHRA, CDR2 YSYEKL. The CDR3: CASSQAWAPNTEAFF. As DNA, the CDR3 is TGCGCCAGCAGCCAAGCGTGGGCCCCGAACACTGAAGCTTTCTTT.

The chain employs TRBV4-1 and TRBJ2-2; a possible D gene is TRBD1 (5 bases). V dropped 8 bases and J dropped 0 bases, with 16 bases sitting between them. There are 16 residues in the CDR3. Germline V lookup: CDR1 MGHRA, CDR2 YSYEKL. The DNA for the CDR3 is TGCGCCAGCCACCCGAGAGCAGGGCCGAACACCGGGGAGCTGTTTTTT. This translates into CASHPRAGPNTGELFF.

The chain recombines TRBV30 with TRBJ1-5; 9 bases match TRBD1. The CDR3 loop spans 13 amino acids. CDR1 and CDR2 (germline): GTSNPN, SVGIG (reference sequence). The J segment lost 7 bases and the V segment lost 3 bases, leaving 4 bases of the junction unmatched. The CDR3 coding sequence is TGTGCCTGGAGCCCCGGACAGGGGCAGCCCCAGCATTTT. This codes for CAWSPGQGQPQHF.

The genes are TRBV19 and TRBJ1-2; 7 nucleotides line up with TRBD1. Trimming at V came to 5 bases and at J to 8 bases, leaving 5 bases not matched to a gene. The CDR3 spans 12 residues. Germline-derived CDR1 and CDR2 are LNHDA and SQIVND (reference sequence). The CDR3 protein is CASSVGTVGYTF. DNA of the CDR3: TGTGCCAGTAGTGTCGGGACAGTCGGCTACACCTTC.

The rearrangement uses TRBV5-1 and TRBJ1-3, with no clear D. The CDR3 has 13 amino acids. V was shortened by 4 bases and J by 3 bases, with 8 bases between the two germline ends. Germline V gene data show CDR1 as SGHRS and CDR2 as YFSETQ. The CDR3 nucleotides read TGCGCCAGCAGCCATCATAGTGGAAACACCATATATTTT. The encoded protein is CASSHHSGNTIYF.

This chain's CDR3 is CAWRPGTQSSYNSPLHF. The CDR3 coding sequence is TGTGCCTGGCGGCCCGGGACACAAAGCTCCTATAATTCACCCCTCCACTTT. V is TRBV30 and J is TRBJ1-6; weak D call: TRBD1 (6 bases). The V gene's germline CDR1 is GTSNPN and CDR2 SVGIG (reference sequence). Trimming removed 5 bases at V and 0 bases at J, with 17 bases between. The CDR3 spans 17 residues.

On this clone: This may stem from a read error, because a much larger clone lies one nucleotide away. The chain is built from TRBV25-1 and TRBJ2-3, with D unresolved. Trimming cost V 6 bases and J 2 bases, with 3 bases left between them. The CDR3 sequence is 11 residues long. Germline assignment: CDR1 MGHDK and CDR2 SYGVNS. In nucleotides, the CDR3 is TGTGCCAGCAGCATCACAGATACGCAGTATTTT. This sequence encodes CASSITDTQYF.

The chain combines TRBV29-1 with TRBJ1-6; tentatively, D is TRBD1 (6 bases). The germline gives CDR1 SQVTM, CDR2 ANQGSEA. V lost 4 bases, J lost 5 bases, and 9 bases lay in between. This CDR3 comprises 13 residues. DNA for the CDR3: TGCAGCGTTGGGGCAGGGGATAATTCACCCCTCCACTTT. It codes for CSVGAGDNSPLHF.

This sequence joins TRBV27 and TRBJ2-2, with a tentative D call TRBD1 (6 bases). This CDR3 is 14 amino acids long. CDR1 MNHEY and CDR2 SMNVEV come from the germline V gene (reference sequence). With 5 bases removed from V and 1 base from J, the gap between germline ends came to 8 bases. CDR3 residues: CASSTTGNTGELFF. As DNA, the CDR3 is TGTGCCAGCAGTACGACAGGGAACACCGGGGAGCTGTTTTTT.

This rearrangement joins TRBV13 to TRBJ2-2; D not resolved. V lost 0 bases and J lost 0, with 5 bases in between. CDR1 PRHDT and CDR2 FYEKMQ come from the germline V gene (reference sequence). The CDR3 has 15 residues. The CDR3 loop is CASSLGRTNTGELFF. The CDR3 nucleotides are TGTGCCAGCAGCTTAGGACGGACGAACACCGGGGAGCTGTTTTTT.

The chain combines TRBV4-1 with TRBJ2-7, with TRBD1 matching 11 bases. CDR1 MGHRA and CDR2 YSYEKL come from the germline V gene. The trim removed 4 bases at V and 6 bases at J, leaving 5 bases unmatched. There are 14 residues in the CDR3. CDR3 region: CASSPGQGAGEQYF. In DNA form, the CDR3 reads TGCGCCAGCAGCCCCGGACAGGGGGCGGGCGAGCAGTACTTC.

At least ten counts were recorded for this clone. This sample also contains other DNA sequences that code for the same CDR3. V usage is TRBV29-1 and J usage is TRBJ2-1; unclear D gene. Germline V gene data show CDR1 as SQVTM and CDR2 as ANQGSEA. V lost 4 bases and J 0 bases, leaving 7 bases between the germline ends. The CDR3 is 13 amino acids. DNA for the CDR3: TGCAGCGTTGGACTGAGCTCCTACAATGAGCAGTTCTTC. It is translated as CSVGLSSYNEQFF.

The chain uses TRBV27 and TRBJ1-6, with a weak D call TRBD1 (6 bases). The CDR3 loop spans 18 amino acids. CDR1 is MNHEY, CDR2 SMNVEV, per germline (reference sequence). The germline V and J ends were trimmed by 6 bases and 0 bases, with 18 bases remaining between them. The CDR3 spells CASRRDNLDSSYNSPLHF. The CDR3 coding sequence is TGTGCCAGCAGGCGGGACAACTTAGACAGCTCCTATAATTCACCCCTCCACTTT.

The chain joins TRBV25-1 to TRBJ2-1; D may correspond to TRBD1 or TRBD2 (6 bases each). Trimming removed 7 bases from V and 2 bases from J, with 12 bases in between. The CDR3 covers 14 residues. Germline V lookup: CDR1 MGHDK, CDR2 SYGVNS. CDR3 in DNA: TGTGCCAGCACCAAGGGGGGAACCTACAATGAGCAGTTCTTC. This gives the protein CASTKGGTYNEQFF. Variable domain in full (rest from reference TRBV25-1 and TRBJ2-1): EADIYQTPRYLVIGTGKKITLECSQTMGHDKMYWYQQDPGMELHLIHYSYGVNSTEKGDLSSESTVSRIRTEHFPLTLESARPSHTSQYLCASTKGGTYNEQFFGPGTRLTVL.

The chain links TRBV19 to TRBJ1-1; D gene uncertain. Germline V gene data show CDR1 as LNHDA and CDR2 as SQIVND (reference sequence). The V gene lost 5 bases and the J gene lost 1 base, with 11 bases spanning the gap. This CDR3 region has 14 residues. This chain's CDR3 is CASSDDEWNTEAFF. In DNA, the CDR3 is TGTGCCAGTAGTGATGACGAATGGAACACTGAAGCTTTCTTT.

The table lists this clone with a few counts. The V call is TRBV30, the J call TRBJ2-3, with D possibly TRBD2 on 5 matching bases. This CDR3 region has 17 residues. V shed 0 bases and J shed 3 bases, with 19 bases lying between them. Germline V gene data show CDR1 as GTSNPN and CDR2 as SVGIG (reference sequence). The CDR3 bases are TGTGCCTGGAGTGTACCCGGACTTCATTATGGGACAGATACGCAGTATTTT. This codes for CAWSVPGLHYGTDTQYF.

The chain employs TRBV9 and TRBJ2-7; 7 bases line up with TRBD1. Germline values: CDR1 SGDLS, CDR2 YYNGEE. V trimming: 0 bases; J trimming: 4 bases; junction bases outside the gene matches: 1. This CDR3 has 13 amino acids. CDR3 DNA sequence: TGTGCCAGCAGCGTAGAACAGGGGTACGAGCAGTACTTC. It specifies CASSVEQGYEQYF. The full variable domain, completed using reference TRBV9 and TRBJ2-7, is DSGVTQTPKHLITATGQRVTLRCSPRSGDLSVYWYQQSLDQGLQFLIQYYNGEERAKGNILERFSAQQFPDLHSELNLSSLELGDSALYFCASSVEQGYEQYFGPGTRLTVT.

This clone showed up just once. This chain links TRBV5-1 with TRBJ2-7; 11 positions match TRBD1. The CDR3 runs 15 residues. V dropped 1 base and J dropped 3; count of bases not matched to a gene: 3. CDR1 and CDR2 (germline): SGHRS, YFSETQ. CDR3 amino acids: CASSLTGTGGYEQYF. The CDR3 region has the DNA TGCGCCAGCAGCTTGACGGGGACAGGGGGCTACGAGCAGTACTTC.

On this clone itself: Other DNA variants within this sample encode the same CDR3. The gene calls are TRBV29-1 and TRBJ2-5; D remains unclear. The V end was cut by 0 bases, the J end by 2 bases, with 10 bases between. CDR1 is SQVTM and CDR2 is ANQGSEA in the germline V gene. The CDR3 covers 14 residues. CDR3 sequence: CSVEDWSRQETQYF. The CDR3 DNA reads TGCAGCGTTGAAGATTGGTCGCGACAAGAGACCCAGTACTTC. Supplemented by reference TRBV29-1 and TRBJ2-5, the full variable domain reads SAVISQKPSRDICQRGTSLTIQCQVDSQVTMMFWYRQQPGQSLTLIATANQGSEATYESGFVIDKFPISRPNLTFSTLTVSNMSPEDSSIYLCSVEDWSRQETQYFGPGTRLLVL.

This clone was observed a few times. This chain joins TRBV29-1 and TRBJ2-7, with TRBD1 matching 10 bases. This CDR3 is built from 15 residues. Per germline, CDR1 SQVTM and CDR2 ANQGSEA. The junction had 11 bases not matched to a gene; V was cut back by 6 bases and J by 3 bases. Here the CDR3 DNA reads TGCAGCGTGGAGGTGGGACAGGGGAACCTCTACGAGCAGTACTTC. Translating it yields CSVEVGQGNLYEQYF.

CDR3 sequence (DNA): TGTGCCAGCAGGCCTCGGCAGGGCCAAGAGACCCAGTACTTC. This encodes CASRPRQGQETQYF. V usage is TRBV7-8 and J usage is TRBJ2-5; D is perhaps TRBD1 (5 bases). Germline CDR1 is SGHVS and CDR2 is FQNEAQ. V lost 6 bases to trimming and J lost 1 base, with 12 bases between them. The CDR3 loop spans 14 amino acids.

The chain carries TRBV4-2 and TRBJ2-2; 8 bases line up with TRBD2. There are 13 residues in the CDR3. CDR1 and CDR2 (germline): LGHNA, YNFKEQ. J gave up 10 bases and V 4 bases, and 5 bases lay outside the gene matches. The CDR3 DNA sequence: TGTGCCAGCAGCCCCAAACTAGCGGCGGAGCTGTTTTTT. Its translation is CASSPKLAAELFF.

The chain couples TRBV5-6 to TRBJ2-7, with D perhaps matching TRBD2 (5 bases). The CDR3 loop spans 14 amino acids. CDR1 and CDR2 from the germline V gene are SGHDT and YYEEEE. Between the trimmed V and J ends, which lost 0 bases and 3 bases, there was a span of 10 bases. The CDR3 coding sequence is TGTGCCAGCAGCTTGGCCAGACGGGGCTACGAGCAGTACTTC. Encoded protein: CASSLARRGYEQYF.

This chain joins TRBV7-9 and TRBJ1-6; tentatively, D is TRBD1 (6 bases). The V gene's germline CDR1 is SEHNR and CDR2 FQNEAQ (reference sequence). V was cut by 4 bases and J by 16 bases, with 14 bases left in between. The CDR3 contains 12 residues. In nucleotides, the CDR3 is TGTGCCAGCAGCTCCTCAGGGGAAGGTCTCCACTTT. Protein product: CASSSSGEGLHF.